A single T cell receptor (beta chain) is shown here with its context. Measured with immunoSEQ multiplex PCR; TCRdb has only the in-frame clones, and not every one. This sample has about 140,000 clones, with roughly 92% found just once. It was second doses at about 4 or about 12 weeks that were pooled. The sample belongs to a study of T cell responses to AZD1222 COVID-19 vaccine. This TCR was recovered from an adult who received the AZD1222 COVID-19 vaccine. Source: peripheral blood, taken 28 days after the second AZD1222 dose.

The CDR3 sequence: CASGLPPQRDGAVRTLHF. The CDR3 bases are TGTGCTAGTGGTTTGCCTCCCCAAAGAGACGGGGCCGTTCGGACCCTCCACTTT. The V and J genes are TRBV12-5 and TRBJ1-6; maybe TRBD1 (5 bases). There are 18 residues in the CDR3. Trimming removed 2 bases from V and 14 bases from J, with 28 bases in between. Germline CDR1 is LGHNT and CDR2 is FRNRAP.